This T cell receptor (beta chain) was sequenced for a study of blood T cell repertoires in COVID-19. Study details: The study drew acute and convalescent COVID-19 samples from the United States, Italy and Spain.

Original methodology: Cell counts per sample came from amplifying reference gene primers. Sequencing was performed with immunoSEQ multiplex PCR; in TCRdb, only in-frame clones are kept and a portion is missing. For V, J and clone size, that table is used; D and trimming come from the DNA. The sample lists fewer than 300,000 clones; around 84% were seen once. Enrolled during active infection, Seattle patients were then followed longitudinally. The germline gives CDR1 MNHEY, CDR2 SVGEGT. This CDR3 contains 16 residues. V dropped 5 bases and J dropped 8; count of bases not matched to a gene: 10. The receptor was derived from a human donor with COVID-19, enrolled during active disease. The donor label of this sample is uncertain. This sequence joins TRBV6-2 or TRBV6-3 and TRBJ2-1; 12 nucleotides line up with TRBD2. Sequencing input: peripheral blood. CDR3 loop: CASSGLAGPRVDEQFF. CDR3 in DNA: TGTGCCAGCAGTGGACTAGCGGGGCCCCGAGTCGATGAGCAGTTCTTC.